Below, 7 T cell receptor beta chains from the same sample are listed, as sequenced in a study of T cells in Graves' hyperthyroidism and ophthalmopathy. Amplification of TCR beta CDR3 regions used RNA as the template. A set of HTBI primers served as the primers for a first-round RT-PCR of the TCR CDR3. From the multiplex PCR reads, TCRdb called clonotypes with MiXCR, one entry per CDR3 protein. The data show 540,000 or so distinct CDR3 sequences, more than 45% seen once. The sequenced material came from peripheral blood or thyroid tissue (not recorded which). The receptors shown here come from an adult woman with Graves' disease, either hyperthyroidism or ophthalmopathy (not recorded which).

This chain uses TRBV11-2 with TRBJ2-1; a possible D gene is TRBD2 (6 bases). Trimming pared 4 bases from V and 8 bases from J, leaving 18 bases between. CDR1 SGHAT and CDR2 FQNNGV come from the germline V gene. This CDR3 spans 15 amino acids. This chain's CDR3 is CASSSDQGGIDEQFF. The CDR3 DNA reads as TGTGCCAGCAGCTCTGACCAAGGAGGGATTGATGAGCAGTTCTTC.

The chain combines TRBV29-1 with TRBJ2-2; a possible D gene is TRBD1 (6 bases). Trimming shortened V by 4 bases and J by 1 base, and 19 bases separated the two germline ends. From germline, CDR1 is SQVTM and CDR2 ANQGSEA. The CDR3 consists of 17 residues. The CDR3 coding sequence is TGCAGCGTTGTGGTACAGGGAGCACTCTTGAACACCGGGGAGCTGTTTTTT. Amino acids: CSVVVQGALLNTGELFF.

This clonotype was observed many times. The V and J genes are TRBV27 and TRBJ1-5, with D uncertain. This CDR3 comprises 14 residues. Trimming took 2 bases from V and 0 from J, leaving 5 bases between them. Germline V gene data show CDR1 as MNHEY and CDR2 as SMNVEV (reference sequence). The CDR3 loop is CASSLTYSNQPQHF. CDR3 coding DNA: TGTGCCAGCAGTTTAACATATAGCAATCAGCCCCAGCATTTT.

In this sample, this clonotype turned up many times. The chain uses TRBV20-1 and TRBJ2-7; 11 bases map to TRBD2. Looked up from germline, CDR1 is DFQATT and CDR2 is SNEGSKA (reference sequence). With V trimmed by 0 bases and J by 3 bases, 4 bases remained unmatched. This CDR3 contains 15 residues. The CDR3 protein is CSARDPTSGSYEQYF. CDR3 coding DNA: TGCAGTGCTAGAGACCCCACTAGCGGGAGCTACGAGCAGTACTTC.

At least ten counts were recorded for this clonotype. The gene calls are TRBV6-4 and TRBJ2-6, with D tentatively TRBD1 or TRBD2 (5 bases each). The germline V gene encodes CDR1 MRHNA and CDR2 SNTAGT. The V end lost 3 bases, the J end lost 1 base, and 10 bases lay between the germline ends. This CDR3 spans 16 amino acids. The CDR3 region has the DNA TGTGCCAGCAGTGAGGACGGGACGTCTGGGGCCAACGTCCTGACTTTC. Translated: CASSEDGTSGANVLTF.

This clonotype has at least ten counts. V and J are TRBV19 and TRBJ2-7; the D is unclear. V lost 2 bases, J lost 3 bases, and 14 bases lay in between. The CDR3 has 15 residues. The germline V gene has CDR1 LNHDA and CDR2 SQIVND (reference sequence). The CDR3 region is CASSIRAETYYEQYF. The CDR3 nucleotides are TGTGCCAGTAGTATAAGAGCAGAGACCTACTACGAGCAGTACTTC. Drawing the rest from reference TRBV19 and TRBJ2-7, the complete variable domain is DGGITQSPKYLFRKEGQNVTLSCEQNLNHDAMYWYRQDPGQGLRLIYYSQIVNDFQKGDIAEGYSVSREKKESFPLTVTSAQKNPTAFYLCASSIRAETYYEQYFGPGTRLTVT.

V usage is TRBV7-8 and J usage is TRBJ2-7; D unclear. This CDR3 region has 13 residues. V gave up 0 bases and J gave up 6 bases, with 9 bases separating them. Germline V gives CDR1 SGHVS, CDR2 FQNEAQ. The CDR3 DNA reads as TGTGCCAGCAGCTTAGCGCGGTTCGCCGAGCAGTACTTC. Amino acid sequence: CASSLARFAEQYF. The whole variable domain, filled in from reference TRBV7-8 and TRBJ2-7, reads GAGVSQSPRYKVAKRGQDVALRCDPISGHVSLFWYQQALGQGPEFLTYFQNEAQLDKSGLPSDRFFAERPEGSVSTLKIQRTQQEDSAVYLCASSLARFAEQYFGPGTRLTVT.